Presented here are 25 T cell receptor beta chains from one specimen sequenced in a study of OX40 agonist ivuxolimab in advanced cancers. Some clones are missing from TCRdb's copy, which holds only in-frame ones; the method was immunoSEQ multiplex PCR. The sample holds around 57,000 clones; 75% to 85% are singletons and the top ten take approximately 2.4%. The sequencing here drew on CD4+ or CD8+ T cells sorted from blood, taken in a trial of the OX40 agonist ivuxolimab. These receptors originate from an adult with an advanced solid tumor such as melanoma, head and neck, liver or kidney cancer.

The rearrangement links TRBV6-5 to TRBJ2-5; tentatively, D is TRBD1 (7 bases). The ends were cut back, 4 bases at V and 4 bases at J, with 13 bases in the middle. The CDR3 consists of 14 residues. Germline CDR1 is MNHEY and CDR2 is SVGAGI. Written as DNA, the CDR3 is TGTGCCAGCAGTTCTTCAGGGGGGCCAGAGACCCAGTACTTC. Its protein is CASSSSGGPETQYF.

This clone has more than one count but fewer than ten. The chain is built from TRBV19 and TRBJ1-2; 10 nucleotides align to TRBD1. V shed 5 bases, J shed 5 bases, and the junction held 5 bases outside the gene matches. The V gene's germline CDR1 is LNHDA and CDR2 SQIVND (reference sequence). The CDR3 is made up of 14 amino acids. The CDR3 DNA reads as TGTGCCAGTAGTGGGGGACAGGGGCGTTATGGCTACACCTTC. It yields the protein CASSGGQGRYGYTF.

This chain uses TRBV10-3 with TRBJ1-3, with 10 positions matching TRBD1. This CDR3 is 14 amino acids long. Germline CDR1 ENHRY, CDR2 SYGVKD. V was clipped by 6 bases and J by 5 bases; unmatched bases: 4. CDR3 protein: CAISPGQGRNTIYF. Here the CDR3 DNA reads TGTGCCATCAGCCCGGGACAGGGGAGAAACACCATATATTTT.

The chain employs TRBV28 and TRBJ1-1, with TRBD1 matching over 10 bases. This CDR3 region has 15 residues. V lost 3 bases to trimming and J lost 7 bases; unmatched junction nucleotides: 8. CDR1 is MDHEN and CDR2 is SYDVKM in the germline V gene. The CDR3 DNA reads TGTGCCAGCAGTTTCCGGGACAGGGGACTAAGTGAAGCTTTCTTT. Translating gives CASSFRDRGLSEAFF.

In its sample, this clone was seen once. This rearrangement joins TRBV4-1 to TRBJ1-6, with unresolved D. The germline V and J ends were trimmed by 4 bases and 0 bases, with 10 bases remaining between them. The length of the CDR3 is 16 residues. Germline V gene lookup returns CDR1 MGHRA and CDR2 YSYEKL. The CDR3 reads CASSPSLSSYNSPLHF. The CDR3 nucleotides read TGCGCCAGCAGCCCGAGTCTGAGCTCCTATAATTCACCCCTCCACTTT.

The J gene is TRBJ2-7, the V gene TRBV7-2; D remains unclear. V was clipped by 5 bases and J by 0 bases, with 14 bases between them. The V gene's germline CDR1 is SGHTA and CDR2 FQGNSA. This CDR3 comprises 15 residues. Here the CDR3 reads CASSTASSSSYEQYF. In DNA form, the CDR3 reads TGTGCCAGCAGCACCGCTTCCAGTTCCTCCTACGAGCAGTACTTC.

Here the CDR3 DNA reads TGTGCCAGCAGTGAAGTGGCTCAGGCTCATGGCTACACCTTC. Protein: CASSEVAQAHGYTF. The V call is TRBV6-4, the J call TRBJ1-2; D remains ambiguous. Trimming pared 3 bases from V and 6 bases from J, leaving 14 bases between. The CDR3 runs to 14 residues. Germline lookup yields CDR1 MRHNA and CDR2 SNTAGT.

This clone was detected only a few times. The chain couples TRBV5-1 to TRBJ1-5, with 7 bases lining up with TRBD1. This CDR3 contains 17 residues. Looked up from germline, CDR1 is SGHRS and CDR2 is YFSETQ. Unmatched junction bases numbered 16, after V lost 3 bases and J lost 7 bases. The CDR3 reads CASSSDLLGTAGQPQHF. DNA of the CDR3: TGCGCCAGCAGCTCGGACCTTTTAGGGACAGCTGGCCAGCCCCAGCATTTT.

V gene TRBV6-6 combines with J gene TRBJ1-5; a weak D match, TRBD1 (5 bases). V was pared by 5 bases and J by 0 bases, with 11 bases between. CDR1 is MNHNY and CDR2 is SVGAGI in the germline V gene (reference sequence). The CDR3 consists of 15 residues. CDR3 in amino acids: CASSLRDGSNQPQHF. For the CDR3, the DNA is TGTGCCAGCAGTCTAAGGGACGGTAGCAATCAGCCCCAGCATTTT.

The J gene is TRBJ1-2, the V gene TRBV5-6; D may be TRBD1 (6 bases). The CDR3 length is 15 residues. Germline V gene sequence: CDR1 SGHDT, CDR2 YYEEEE. Trimming shortened V by 0 bases and J by 2 bases, and 11 bases separated the two germline ends. As DNA, the CDR3 is TGTGCCAGCAGCTTGGATATGGGGGCGAACTATGGCTACACCTTC. It encodes CASSLDMGANYGYTF.

This clone was found once. The V gene is TRBV6-1, the J gene TRBJ1-5; D is unclear. The germline V and J ends were trimmed by 4 bases and 4 bases, with 8 bases remaining between them. The CDR3 covers 13 residues. CDR1 is MNHNS, CDR2 SASEGT, per germline. The CDR3 reads CASSGHMNQPQHF. The CDR3 DNA sequence: TGTGCCAGCAGTGGACACATGAATCAGCCCCAGCATTTT.

This chain joins TRBV10-3 and TRBJ1-3; no reliable D call. CDR1 and CDR2 (germline): ENHRY, SYGVKD. Trimming removed 10 bases at V and 4 bases at J, with 8 bases between. The CDR3 runs to 11 residues. The CDR3 DNA is TGTGCCACCGGGTCCGGAAACACCATATATTTT. It yields the protein CATGSGNTIYF.

The V gene is TRBV5-1, the J gene TRBJ2-7, with 7 bases identical to TRBD2. Looked up from germline, CDR1 is SGHRS and CDR2 is YFSETQ. V dropped 1 base and J dropped 5; count of bases not matched to a gene: 18. CDR3 length: 18 residues. The chain's CDR3 is CASSLREPGLSIIHEQYF. The CDR3 bases are TGCGCCAGCAGCTTGCGAGAACCGGGACTATCGATTATCCACGAGCAGTACTTC.

The rearrangement uses TRBV6-5 and TRBJ2-3; D ambiguous. The CDR3 has 16 residues. Germline V gene lookup returns CDR1 MNHEY and CDR2 SVGAGI. Trimming shortened V by 0 bases and J by 2 bases, and 12 bases separated the two germline ends. Here the CDR3 reads CASSYSWGSNTDTQYF. CDR3 sequence (DNA): TGTGCCAGCAGTTACTCTTGGGGATCCAACACAGATACGCAGTATTTT.

The rearrangement joins TRBV18 to TRBJ1-5; D perhaps matches TRBD1 (5 bases). The CDR3 contains 13 residues. The V end lost 3 bases, the J end lost 5 bases, and 8 bases lay between the germline ends. Germline CDR1 KGHSH, CDR2 LQKENI. The CDR3 DNA is TGTGCCAGCTCACCGTGGGGGGATCAGCCCCAGCATTTT. This encodes CASSPWGDQPQHF.

CDR3 DNA sequence: TGTGCCAGCAGTGAGTTCGGGACAGAGATATATGGCTACACCTTC. It encodes CASSEFGTEIYGYTF. V gene TRBV6-1 combines with J gene TRBJ1-2; TRBD1 matches at 7 bases. The CDR3 spans 15 residues. Germline V gene sequence: CDR1 MNHNS, CDR2 SASEGT. Trimming cost V 3 bases and J 5 bases; bases outside gene matches: 9.

The rearrangement links TRBV15 to TRBJ1-4; D is unresolved. Germline V gene sequence: CDR1 LNHNV, CDR2 YYDKDF (reference sequence). CDR3 length equals 16 residues. Trimming cost V 2 bases and J 0 bases, with 10 bases left between them. This CDR3 reads CATSRTPGSTNEKLFF. The CDR3 nucleotides are TGTGCCACCAGCAGAACGCCAGGTTCAACTAATGAAAAACTGTTTTTT.

The chain links TRBV28 to TRBJ2-7, with 9 bases fitting TRBD1. Germline V CDR1 and CDR2: MDHEN, SYDVKM. This CDR3 has 15 amino acids. V dropped 2 bases and J dropped 5; count of bases not matched to a gene: 7. The CDR3 reads CASSLEGTGKHEQYF. CDR3 sequence (DNA): TGTGCCAGCAGTTTAGAGGGGACAGGGAAACACGAGCAGTACTTC.

The sample holds one count of this clone. The V call is TRBV5-1, the J call TRBJ1-2; the match to TRBD1 covers 9 bases. The V segment lost 0 bases and the J segment 4 bases; nucleotides outside the gene matches: 7. There are 16 residues in the CDR3. CDR1 SGHRS and CDR2 YFSETQ come from the germline V gene. CDR3 region: CASSLAGTGIGYGYTF. The CDR3 coding sequence is TGCGCCAGCAGCTTGGCCGGGACAGGGATTGGCTATGGCTACACCTTC.

The V and J genes are TRBV5-5 and TRBJ1-3; 9 nucleotides match TRBD1. This CDR3 has 16 residues. The V gene's germline CDR1 is SGHKS and CDR2 YYEKEE (reference sequence). Germline trimming cut 2 bases from V and 0 bases from J; bases unmatched to any gene: 3. CDR3 sequence (DNA): TGTGCCAGCAGCTTCGGGACAGGGAGCTCTGGAAACACCATATATTTT. This encodes CASSFGTGSSGNTIYF.

This clone is a singleton in its sample. The gene calls are TRBV7-3 and TRBJ1-5; D gene ambiguous. Between the trimmed V and J ends, which lost 1 base and 7 bases, there was a span of 8 bases. This CDR3 is built from 13 residues. CDR1 is SGHTA and CDR2 is FQGTGA in the germline V gene. The CDR3, as DNA: TGTGCCAGCAGCTTAATACCGGGCCAGCCCCAGCATTTT. It yields the protein CASSLIPGQPQHF.

The chain recombines TRBV9 with TRBJ1-4; D uncertain. The germline CDR1 and CDR2 sequences are SGDLS and YYNGEE. V lost 0 bases and J 5 bases, leaving 8 bases between the germline ends. The CDR3 length is 14 residues. CDR3 nucleotide sequence: TGTGCCAGCAGCGTAGGGGGTGGGAATGAAAAACTGTTTTTT. Its translation: CASSVGGGNEKLFF.

This clone turned up a few times. This rearrangement joins TRBV4-2 to TRBJ2-5; TRBD2 matches at 13 bases. Germline-derived CDR1 and CDR2 are LGHNA and YNFKEQ. The V and J ends lost 0 bases and 5 bases, in that order; junction bases with no gene match: 9. The CDR3 covers 18 residues. CDR3 protein: CASSQELAGGPARETQYF. In DNA, the CDR3 is TGTGCCAGCAGCCAAGAACTAGCGGGGGGGCCGGCGAGGGAGACCCAGTACTTC.

This sequence joins TRBV9 and TRBJ1-2, with 10 bases identical to TRBD1. Unmatched junction bases numbered 10, after V lost 0 bases and J lost 11 bases. This CDR3 contains 15 residues. From germline, CDR1 is SGDLS and CDR2 YYNGEE. CDR3 DNA: TGTGCCAGCAGCGTAGCTCAGGACAGGGGGATCGGGTACACCTTC. This codes for CASSVAQDRGIGYTF.

The gene calls are TRBV5-5 and TRBJ1-4; D gene uncertain. Germline CDR1 reads SGHKS; CDR2 reads YYEKEE (reference sequence). V shed 2 bases and J shed 8 bases, with 7 bases lying between them. The CDR3 extends over 12 amino acids. The DNA for the CDR3 is TGTGCCAGCAGCTTTGACTGGGAAAAACTGTTTTTT. This gives the protein CASSFDWEKLFF.